The rows below give T cell receptor beta chains drawn from one sample of a study of cytomegalovirus exposure and HLA in healthy donors. TCRdb keeps only in-frame clones here, not all; method: immunoSEQ multiplex PCR. The sample carries about 130,000 clones, approximately 84% recorded once. Sequenced sample: PBMCs. The origin of the receptors is a man aged 18 to 29 in good health and CMV-seropositive. The CDR3 runs from the conserved cysteine through the conserved F or W. The D gene is left open where the match is weak. Clone size appears in some rows only: once, few, many, or a class for an expanded clone.

D: NA
V: TRBV2
size: few
J: TRBJ2-2
CDR3: CASTPGNTGELFF
DNA: TGTGCCAGCACCCCGGGGAACACCGGGGAGCTGTTTTTT

D: NA
V: TRBV10-3
size: NA
J: TRBJ2-7
CDR3: CAISDYLVNEQYF
DNA: TGTGCCATCAGTGATTATCTCGTTAACGAGCAGTACTTC

D: TRBD1
V: TRBV18
size: NA
J: TRBJ2-7
CDR3: CASSPTGGTLEQYF
DNA: TGTGCCAGCTCACCGACAGGGGGGACCTTAGAGCAGTACTTC

D: NA
V: TRBV15
size: NA
J: TRBJ2-1
CDR3: CATRPIPRNSYNEQFF
DNA: TGTGCCACCAGACCGATACCCAGAAACTCCTACAATGAGCAGTTCTTC

D: NA
V: TRBV11-1
size: NA
J: TRBJ2-7
CDR3: CASSLRDTIYEQYF
DNA: TGTGCCAGCAGCTTACGAGACACCATATACGAGCAGTACTTC

D: NA
V: TRBV11-1
size: NA
J: TRBJ1-1
CDR3: CASSDPGGRDTEAFF
DNA: TGTGCCAGCAGCGACCCGGGGGGGCGGGACACTGAAGCTTTCTTT

D: TRBD2
V: TRBV30
size: NA
J: TRBJ2-7
CDR3: CAWSDGIGLAGDLRYF
DNA: TGTGCCTGGAGTGACGGTATAGGACTAGCGGGGGATCTTCGGTACTTC

D: NA
V: TRBV4-3
size: NA
J: TRBJ1-5
CDR3: CASSQEWQSNQPQHF
DNA: TGCGCCAGCAGCCAAGAATGGCAGAGCAATCAGCCCCAGCATTTT

D: TRBD1
V: TRBV4-3
size: few
J: TRBJ2-5
CDR3: CASSQLPGQRETQYF
DNA: TGCGCCAGCAGCCAACTCCCGGGACAGAGGGAGACCCAGTACTTC

D: NA
V: TRBV19
size: once
J: TRBJ2-1
CDR3: CASSIDRDEQFF
DNA: TGTGCCAGTAGTATAGATCGCGATGAGCAGTTCTTC

D: TRBD1
V: TRBV4-3
size: NA
J: TRBJ1-2
CDR3: CASSQPGQGAGGYTF
DNA: TGCGCCAGCAGCCAGCCGGGACAGGGGGCGGGGGGCTACACCTTC

D: TRBD2
V: TRBV5-4
size: NA
J: TRBJ2-7
CDR3: CASSLGTSGNYEQYF
DNA: TGTGCCAGCAGCTTGGGGACTAGCGGCAACTACGAGCAGTACTTC

D: NA
V: TRBV7-9
size: once
J: TRBJ1-2
CDR3: CASSHQTGDGYTF
DNA: TGTGCCAGCAGCCACCAGACGGGAGATGGCTACACCTTC

D: TRBD2
V: TRBV5-1
size: NA
J: TRBJ2-1
CDR3: CASTRYSSGGAQEQFF
DNA: TGCGCCAGCACCAGGTACTCTAGCGGGGGGGCTCAAGAGCAGTTCTTC

D: TRBD1
V: TRBV29-1
size: NA
J: TRBJ2-7
CDR3: CSVVVQGSYEQYF
DNA: TGCAGCGTTGTAGTACAGGGGTCCTACGAGCAGTACTTC

D: NA
V: TRBV21-1
size: NA
J: TRBJ2-7
CDR3: CASSKWWREGLNSYEQYF
DNA: TGTGCCAGCAGCAAATGGTGGCGGGAGGGCCTTAACTCCTACGAGCAGTACTTC

D: TRBD1
V: TRBV19
size: NA
J: TRBJ1-5
CDR3: CASSGARGQGNYQPQHF
DNA: TGTGCCAGTAGTGGAGCTAGGGGACAGGGTAATTATCAGCCCCAGCATTTT

D: NA
V: TRBV13
size: NA
J: TRBJ2-1
CDR3: CASSLGLATSNEQFF
DNA: TGTGCCAGCAGCTTAGGTCTAGCAACGTCCAATGAGCAGTTCTTC

D: TRBD1
V: TRBV5-1
size: NA
J: TRBJ1-5
CDR3: CASSATTGGNQPQHF
DNA: TGCGCCAGCAGCGCTACCACAGGGGGCAATCAGCCCCAGCATTTT

D: NA
V: TRBV6-5
size: NA
J: TRBJ2-5
CDR3: CASSSIPGTSQETQYF
DNA: TGTGCCAGCAGTTCAATTCCGGGGACATCCCAAGAGACCCAGTACTTC

D: TRBD1
V: TRBV10-2
size: NA
J: TRBJ2-7
CDR3: CASRGTDNYEQYF
DNA: TGCGCCAGCAGGGGGACAGACAACTACGAGCAGTACTTC

D: NA
V: TRBV19
size: NA
J: TRBJ1-4
CDR3: CASSHRSFLEKLFF
DNA: TGTGCCAGTAGTCACAGGAGCTTCTTGGAAAAACTGTTTTTT

D: NA
V: TRBV9
size: once
J: TRBJ2-2
CDR3: CASSVVLAQNTGELFF
DNA: TGTGCCAGCAGCGTAGTTCTAGCGCAGAACACCGGGGAGCTGTTTTTT

D: TRBD1
V: TRBV5-1
size: NA
J: TRBJ2-7
CDR3: CASSLSVFSGQGALYEQYF
DNA: TGCGCCAGCAGCTTGTCCGTCTTCTCTGGGCAGGGGGCGTTGTACGAGCAGTACTTC